Listed here are 4 T cell receptor beta chains from one sample, sequenced in a study of blood T cell repertoires in COVID-19. Clones were read by immunoSEQ multiplex PCR, and TCRdb kept only the in-frame ones, dropping some. Counted here are more than 200,000 clones, around 80% occurring once; the ten biggest clones make up over 9.5%. The sequencing sample was made of peripheral blood. The receptors come from a woman at least 80 years old with acute or convalescent COVID-19.

The chain links TRBV19 to TRBJ2-2; TRBD1 agrees at 9 bases. Germline CDR1 and CDR2: LNHDA and SQIVND (reference sequence). The CDR3 loop spans 18 amino acids. Trimming at V came to 1 base and at J to 5 bases, leaving 11 bases not matched to a gene. CDR3 DNA sequence: TGTGCCAGTAGTATAGGGGCCCCGGGACAGGGTTGGACCGGGGAGCTGTTTTTT. The encoded protein is CASSIGAPGQGWTGELFF.

The genes are TRBV3-1 (or the pseudogene TRBV3-2) and TRBJ1-4, with 7 positions matching TRBD1. Germline V gene lookup returns CDR1 LGHDT and CDR2 YNNKEL (reference sequence). This CDR3 has 15 amino acids. V shed 6 bases and J 4 bases; nucleotides not matched to a gene: 8. CDR3 in amino acids: CASRAGDSVNEKLFF. As DNA, the CDR3 is TGTGCCAGCAGAGCAGGGGACAGCGTTAATGAAAAACTGTTTTTT.

The genes are TRBV13 and TRBJ2-7; 10 bases are shared with TRBD2. The CDR3 is 17 residues long. Germline V gene lookup returns CDR1 PRHDT and CDR2 FYEKMQ (reference sequence). V lost 5 bases, J lost 5 bases, and 15 bases stayed unmatched. CDR3 sequence reads: CASSPTLASGGQHEQYF. DNA for the CDR3: TGTGCCAGCAGCCCCACCTTAGCTAGCGGGGGCCAGCACGAGCAGTACTTC. The whole variable domain, filled in from reference TRBV13 and TRBJ2-7, reads AAGVIQSPRHLIKEKRETATLKCYPIPRHDTVYWYQQGPGQDPQFLISFYEKMQSDKGSIPDRFSAQQFSDYHSELNMSSLELGDSALYFCASSPTLASGGQHEQYFGPGTRLTVT.

This clone was recorded only once. The genes are TRBV29-1 and TRBJ2-3, with a possible D match to TRBD1 (6 bases). Germline V gene sequence: CDR1 SQVTM, CDR2 ANQGSEA. V was cut by 4 bases and J by 6 bases, with 14 bases left in between. The CDR3 consists of 13 residues. CDR3 protein: CSVVRGDRDTQYF. DNA of the CDR3: TGCAGCGTTGTCAGGGGCGATCGGGATACGCAGTATTTT.